This TCR beta chain was recorded in a study of low-dose radiotherapy and immunotherapy resistance in tumors. V gave up 0 bases and J gave up 0 bases, with 4 bases separating them. Germline V gene lookup returns CDR1 ENHRY and CDR2 SYGVKD. The CDR3 spans 14 residues. Time point noted: after trial treatment. The treatment: LDRT plus nivolumab, ipilimumab, low-dose cyclophosphamide and aspirin (RACIN trial). Both TCRalpha and TCRbeta chains were reverse transcribed with V-gene-specific primers. Using a constant-region primer together with a V-primer adapter, TCRs were subjected to 15 to 25 PCR cycles of amplification. TCRdb re-analysed the reads in MiXCR, keeping a single row per CDR3 protein. The sample lists roughly 56,000 distinct CDR3 sequences, under 30% occurring once. This clonotype was recorded many times.

Material: PBMCs, obtained after low-dose radiotherapy plus immunotherapy. This sequence originates from a male donor with prostate cancer. This chain connects TRBV10-3 to TRBJ2-3; the D is unclear. The CDR3 DNA sequence: TGTGCCATCAGTGAGTCACGGAGCACAGATACGCAGTATTTT. Translation: CAISESRSTDTQYF.